This T cell receptor beta chain was obtained from a study of blood T cell repertoires in COVID-19. In the study overall: From the United States, Italy and Spain came samples of acute and convalescent COVID-19. T cells, B-cell-depleted T cells, or PBMCs provided the cDNA or gDNA that served as material.

Original methodology: Reference gene primers were amplified, and this amplification served to estimate nucleated cell counts. Only in-frame clones appear in the TCRdb table, and some are missing; sequencing was by immunoSEQ multiplex PCR. V and J calls and clone size follow that table, whereas D and trimming were derived from the DNA. Of approximately 170,000 clones in the sample, about 80% are singletons; the top ten hold approximately 2.6%. Specimen: peripheral blood. The TCR originated in a human donor with acute or convalescent COVID-19. The donor label of this sample is uncertain.

As DNA, the CDR3 is TGTGCCAGCAGTCGGGACTCCCAGCATAACTATGGCTACACCTTC. Translating it yields CASSRDSQHNYGYTF. The genes are TRBV6-5 and TRBJ1-2, with D perhaps matching TRBD1 (5 bases). Germline V gene data show CDR1 as MNHEY and CDR2 as SVGAGI. The CDR3 contains 15 residues. Trimming stripped 5 bases from V and 1 base from J, with 14 bases between.